What follows are 20 T cell receptor beta chains derived from one specimen sequenced in a study of molecular identifiers for immune sequencing clone quantification (dated by TCRdb to 2016 to 2019). The library came from PCR. Reads for this sample came from an Illumina HiSeq 4000. Clones were called with MiXCR by TCRdb after fastp trimmed the public reads at Q25, and only in-frame beta chains were retained. Each entry merges the rows of one CDR3 protein and shows their most common DNA and genes. This sample is represented by around 89,000 distinct CDR3 sequences; roughly 19% of them were singletons. The leading ten clones occupy around 0.91% of the sample. Sequences were obtained from naive CD8+ T cells from blood, with Jurkat cell RNA spiked in. Interpreted using the paper, the cell subset or site label stands for: FACS-sorted CD8+CD4-CCR7+CD45RA+ naive T cells. The receptors originated from a human donor in good health. Some libraries in this study had Jurkat cell RNA spiked in.

This clonotype was seen at least ten times. The rearrangement uses TRBV6-4 and TRBJ2-3; D may match TRBD1 or TRBD2 (6 bases each). Trimming removed 5 bases from V and 3 bases from J, with 18 bases in between. The germline V gene encodes CDR1 MRHNA and CDR2 SNTAGT. CDR3 size: 16 residues. The CDR3 spells CASSPSWGAVTDTQYF. CDR3 bases: TGTGCCAGCAGTCCCTCCTGGGGGGCCGTGACAGATACGCAGTATTTT.

This clonotype was seen at least ten times. The gene calls are TRBV20-1 and TRBJ1-3; D perhaps matches TRBD1 (6 bases). Germline V gene lookup returns CDR1 DFQATT and CDR2 SNEGSKA (reference sequence). The CDR3 covers 14 residues. The germline V and J ends were trimmed by 6 bases and 2 bases, with 14 bases remaining between them. The CDR3 spells CSAITGTTGNTIYF. CDR3 in DNA: TGCAGTGCCATTACCGGGACAACTGGAAACACCATATATTTT.

The chain's CDR3 is CSVDEVSGVETQYF. CDR3 bases: TGCAGCGTCGATGAGGTATCAGGGGTGGAGACCCAGTACTTC. The chain joins TRBV29-1 to TRBJ2-5; possibly TRBD1 for D (6 bases). V was shortened by 6 bases and J by 5 bases, with 19 bases between the two germline ends. Germline CDR1 and CDR2: SQVTM and ANQGSEA. The CDR3 is made up of 14 amino acids.

This clonotype has ten or more counts. The V call is TRBV18, the J call TRBJ2-7; tentatively, D is TRBD1 (6 bases). This CDR3 is 15 amino acids long. The ends were cut back, 6 bases at V and 2 bases at J, with 17 bases in the middle. Germline lookup yields CDR1 KGHSH and CDR2 LQKENI. Here the CDR3 reads CASSPENGQPYEQYF. The CDR3 bases are TGTGCCAGCTCGCCCGAAAATGGACAGCCCTACGAGCAGTACTTC.

The sample holds many counts of this clonotype. The junction differs from germline at one of its ends, possibly a read error. The chain recombines TRBV5-6 with TRBJ1-1, with unresolved D. The CDR3 has 11 amino acids. Per germline, CDR1 SGHDT and CDR2 YYEEEE. This chain's CDR3 is CASSIGPNADF. DNA for the CDR3: TGTGCCAGCAGCATAGGACCAAATGCGGACTTT.

Comments on this clonotype: A much larger clone lies a single base off, so this may be a read error. Here the CDR3 omits its conserved ending phenylalanine or tryptophan, so a read error is the likely source. The chain carries TRBV3-1 and TRBJ2-1; 8 bases line up with TRBD1. The length of the CDR3 is 15 residues. Germline CDR1 LGHDT, CDR2 YNNKEL (reference sequence). The trim removed 4 bases at V and 7 bases at J, leaving 9 bases unmatched. CDR3: CASSRQGIFGNEQFL. The CDR3 nucleotides read TGTGCCAGCAGCCGACAGGGGATATTTGGTAATGAGCAGTTCCTC.

This clonotype was found a few times. A much larger clone is a single base away; this may be a read error. V usage is TRBV7-9 and J usage is TRBJ2-2, with D unresolved. Germline-derived CDR1 and CDR2 are SEHNR and FQNEAQ (reference sequence). The CDR3 covers 16 residues. Trimming took 5 bases from V and 4 from J, leaving 17 bases between them. The CDR3 DNA follows: TGTGCCAGCAGCGATAAGGACGAGGAATTCACCGGGGAGCTGTTTTTT. Residues: CASSDKDEEFTGELFF.

The table lists this clonotype with many counts. CDR3 bases: TGTGCCAGCTCACCAGAATCAGGGACCACGGACGAGCAGTACTTC. Translation: CASSPESGTTDEQYF. This sequence joins TRBV18 and TRBJ2-7, with D tentatively TRBD1 or TRBD2 (5 bases each). Germline loops: CDR1 KGHSH, CDR2 LQKENI. The CDR3 has 15 amino acids. Trimming stripped 2 bases from V and 5 bases from J, with 16 bases between.

Notes on this clonotype: This may be a read error: a much more frequent sequence differs by one nucleotide. The chain joins TRBV6-2 or TRBV6-3 to TRBJ2-3; 9 bases are shared with TRBD2. After removal of 5 bases from V and 2 bases from J, the junction contained 8 bases not matched to a gene. This CDR3 has 16 residues. The germline CDR1 and CDR2 sequences are MNHEY and SVGEGT. The CDR3: CASSQRAGGDTDTQYF. CDR3 DNA sequence: TGTGCCAGCAGTCAACGAGCGGGGGGAGACACAGATACGCAGTATTTT.

This clonotype has ten or more counts. This chain connects TRBV7-9 to TRBJ1-5; possible D gene TRBD1, 5 bases. Germline V gene lookup returns CDR1 SEHNR and CDR2 FQNEAQ (reference sequence). Trimming cost V 6 bases and J 3 bases, with 15 bases left between them. The CDR3 has 15 amino acids. The CDR3: CASSSPGGDNQPQHF. CDR3 DNA: TGTGCCAGCAGTTCCCCGGGAGGGGACAATCAGCCCCAGCATTTT. The full variable domain, completed using reference TRBV7-9 and TRBJ1-5, is DTGVSQNPRHKITKRGQNVTFRCDPISEHNRLYWYRQTLGQGPEFLTYFQNEAQLEKSRLLSDRFSAERPKGSFSTLEIQRTEQGDSAMYLCASSSPGGDNQPQHFGDGTRLSIL.

The genes are TRBV12-3 or TRBV12-4 and TRBJ2-1, with TRBD2 matching 9 bases. V dropped 5 bases and J dropped 6; count of bases not matched to a gene: 11. This CDR3 has 16 amino acids. The CDR3 nucleotides are TGTGCCAGCAGTGGTAAATCGAGCGGGAGGCCCAATGAGCAGTTCTTC. Translated, it gives CASSGKSSGRPNEQFF.

This clonotype was observed at least ten times. The chain carries TRBV29-1 and TRBJ1-6; no definite D call. Germline V gives CDR1 SQVTM, CDR2 ANQGSEA. V lost 0 bases and J lost 7, with 19 bases in between. CDR3 length equals 17 residues. DNA of the CDR3: TGCAGCGTTGAAGATCTTAGGCCGTGGGTGGTGAATTCACCCCTCCACTTT. It is translated as CSVEDLRPWVVNSPLHF.

This clonotype was seen a handful of times. Given a much more abundant clone one base away, this may be a read error. J is TRBJ2-3 and V is TRBV13; 7 bases are a match to TRBD2. CDR1 is PRHDT, CDR2 FYEKMQ, per germline (reference sequence). The CDR3 spans 16 residues. This CDR3 is CASCLFGGRGTDTQYF. For the CDR3, the DNA is TGTGCCAGCTGCTTATTTGGCGGGAGAGGGACAGATACGCAGTATTTT.

This chain joins TRBV7-8 and TRBJ2-2; D may be TRBD2 (6 bases). Germline CDR1 and CDR2: SGHVS and FQNEAQ. V shed 1 base and J shed 0 bases, with 12 bases lying between them. The CDR3 is made up of 17 amino acids. CDR3 sequence: CASSLVSWGANTGELFF. The CDR3 region has the DNA TGTGCCAGCAGCTTAGTGTCTTGGGGGGCGAACACCGGGGAGCTGTTTTTT.

Ten or more counts support this clonotype. The chain employs TRBV9 and TRBJ2-2; unclear D gene. Trimming left V 2 bases short and J 6 bases short, with 17 bases between. Germline V gene data show CDR1 as SGDLS and CDR2 as YYNGEE. The CDR3 runs 16 residues. The CDR3 DNA reads TGTGCCAGCAGCGTTTCCCTAGTCATAAACGCCGGGGAGCTGTTTTTT. It yields the protein CASSVSLVINAGELFF. The full variable domain, with the rest looked up from reference TRBV9 and TRBJ2-2, is DSGVTQTPKHLITATGQRVTLRCSPRSGDLSVYWYQQSLDQGLQFLIQYYNGEERAKGNILERFSAQQFPDLHSELNLSSLELGDSALYFCASSVSLVINAGELFFGEGSRLTVL.

This clonotype was observed at least ten times. V is TRBV19 and J is TRBJ2-4; tentatively, D is TRBD2 (5 bases). The germline gives CDR1 LNHDA, CDR2 SQIVND (reference sequence). Trimming removed 3 bases from V and 1 base from J, with 10 bases in between. This CDR3 spans 15 amino acids. The CDR3 bases are TGTGCCAGTAGTATGGGCGGGCGTGCCAAAAACATTCAGTACTTC. As protein: CASSMGGRAKNIQYF.

In its sample, this clonotype was seen many times. This rearrangement joins TRBV20-1 to TRBJ2-5; possible D gene TRBD1, 6 bases. The CDR3 length is 13 residues. Germline values: CDR1 DFQATT, CDR2 SNEGSKA (reference sequence). Trimming removed 5 bases from V and 1 base from J, with 11 bases in between. The CDR3 DNA reads as TGCAGTGCTCGACAGGAATTCCAAGAGACCCAGTACTTC. It yields the protein CSARQEFQETQYF.

The chain is built from TRBV11-2 and TRBJ2-1; D is perhaps TRBD1 or TRBD2 (5 bases each). The CDR3 loop spans 15 amino acids. Trimming stripped 3 bases from V and 6 bases from J, with 15 bases between. Germline lookup yields CDR1 SGHAT and CDR2 FQNNGV. CDR3 residues: CASSFPPGRGNEQFF. The CDR3 DNA follows: TGTGCCAGCAGCTTTCCTCCGGGACGAGGCAATGAGCAGTTCTTC. Supplemented by reference TRBV11-2 and TRBJ2-1, the full variable domain reads EAGVAQSPRYKIIEKRQSVAFWCNPISGHATLYWYQQILGQGPKLLIQFQNNGVVDDSQLPKDRFSAERLKGVDSTLKIQPAKLEDSAVYLCASSFPPGRGNEQFFGPGTRLTVL.

The chain has TRBV5-6 and TRBJ2-5; 7 positions agree with TRBD1. The germline CDR1 and CDR2 sequences are SGHDT and YYEEEE. V trimming: 7 bases; J trimming: 4 bases; junction bases outside the gene matches: 7. This CDR3 has 13 residues. The CDR3 sequence: CASADRVTETQYF. The CDR3 nucleotides read TGTGCCAGCGCCGACAGGGTGACAGAGACCCAGTACTTC.

This clonotype was seen many times. The chain has TRBV4-3 and TRBJ2-3; maybe TRBD2 (6 bases). The germline V and J ends were trimmed by 4 bases and 4 bases, with 15 bases remaining between them. Germline V gene sequence: CDR1 LGHNA, CDR2 YSLEER. This CDR3 spans 15 amino acids. The CDR3 loop is CASSPEWRDPDTQYF. In nucleotides, the CDR3 is TGCGCCAGCAGCCCCGAGTGGAGGGACCCAGATACGCAGTATTTT.